The entry that follows covers one T cell receptor beta chain sequence. What it recognizes is unknown. Profiled with immunoSEQ multiplex PCR; TCRdb holds only in-frame clones, not every one. The sample carries around 160,000 clones, about nine tenths recorded once. There are 15 residues in the CDR3. Germline loops: CDR1 MDHEN, CDR2 SYDVKM. V shed 3 bases and J shed 6 bases, with 12 bases lying between them. The data originate from a study of T cell responses to AZD1222 COVID-19 vaccine. Whole-study results and caveats: Baseline seropositivity characterized only six AZD1222 recipients. Spike-specific TCR repertoires showed rising breadth and depth after two AZD1222 doses. The CD4 TCRs associated with vaccination extended across spike and predominated at 160-218 and 743-854. A reported finding is that nearly half of spike-specific TCRs target unmutated variant regions.

This TCR came from an adult in good health. The rearrangement links TRBV28 to TRBJ1-6; D call uncertain. The sample here was peripheral blood, taken on day 0 of AZD1222 vaccination. The CDR3 nucleotides read TGTGCCAGCAGTTTTTCTGGAACCTTTAATTCACCCCTCCACTTT. The encoded protein is CASSFSGTFNSPLHF.